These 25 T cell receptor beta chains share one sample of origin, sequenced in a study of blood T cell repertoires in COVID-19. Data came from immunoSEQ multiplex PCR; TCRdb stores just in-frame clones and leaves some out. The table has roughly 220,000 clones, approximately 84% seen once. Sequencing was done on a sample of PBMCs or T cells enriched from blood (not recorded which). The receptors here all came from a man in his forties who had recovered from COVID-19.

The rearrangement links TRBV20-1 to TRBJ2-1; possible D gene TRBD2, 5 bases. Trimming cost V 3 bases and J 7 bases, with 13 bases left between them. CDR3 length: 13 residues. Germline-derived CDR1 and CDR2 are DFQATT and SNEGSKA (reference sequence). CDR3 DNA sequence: TGCAGTGCTAGTAATCTAGCACTAAATGAGCAGTTCTTC. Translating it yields CSASNLALNEQFF.

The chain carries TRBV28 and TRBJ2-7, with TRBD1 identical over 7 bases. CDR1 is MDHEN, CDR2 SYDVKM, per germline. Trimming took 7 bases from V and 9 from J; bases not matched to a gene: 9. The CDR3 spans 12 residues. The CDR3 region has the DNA TGTGCCAGCACGGGACAGACTCTGGGGCAGTACTTC. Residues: CASTGQTLGQYF.

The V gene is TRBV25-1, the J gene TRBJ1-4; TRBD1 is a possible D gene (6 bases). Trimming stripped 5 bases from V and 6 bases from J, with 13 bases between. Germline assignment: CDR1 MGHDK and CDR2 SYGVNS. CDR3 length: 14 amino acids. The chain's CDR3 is CASSSTGSDEKLFF. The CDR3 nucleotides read TGTGCCAGCAGTTCGACAGGTTCCGATGAAAAACTGTTTTTT.

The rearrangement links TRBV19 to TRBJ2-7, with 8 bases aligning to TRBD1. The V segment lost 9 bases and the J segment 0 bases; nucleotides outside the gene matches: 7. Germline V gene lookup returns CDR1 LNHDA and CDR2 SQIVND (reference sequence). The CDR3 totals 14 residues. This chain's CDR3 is CASRGQGFSYEQYF. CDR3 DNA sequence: TGTGCCAGCCGAGGACAGGGCTTCTCCTACGAGCAGTACTTC.

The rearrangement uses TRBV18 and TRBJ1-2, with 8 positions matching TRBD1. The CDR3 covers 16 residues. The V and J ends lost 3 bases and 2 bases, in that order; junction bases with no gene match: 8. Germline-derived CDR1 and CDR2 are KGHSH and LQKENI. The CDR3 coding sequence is TGTGCCAGCTCACCCCGAGATGGACAGGGAAACTATGGCTACACCTTC. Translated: CASSPRDGQGNYGYTF.

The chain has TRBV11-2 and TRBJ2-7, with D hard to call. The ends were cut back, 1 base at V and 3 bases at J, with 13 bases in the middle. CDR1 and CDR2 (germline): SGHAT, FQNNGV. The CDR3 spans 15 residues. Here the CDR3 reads CASSLVSLAGYEQYF. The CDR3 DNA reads TGTGCCAGCAGCTTAGTGAGTCTGGCAGGCTACGAGCAGTACTTC.

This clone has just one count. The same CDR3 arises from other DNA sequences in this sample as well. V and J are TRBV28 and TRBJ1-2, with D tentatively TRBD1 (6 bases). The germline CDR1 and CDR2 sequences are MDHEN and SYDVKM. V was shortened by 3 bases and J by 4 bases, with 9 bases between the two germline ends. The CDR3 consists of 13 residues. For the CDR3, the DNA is TGTGCCAGCAGTTTGGGGACAACCTATGGCTACACCTTC. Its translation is CASSLGTTYGYTF.

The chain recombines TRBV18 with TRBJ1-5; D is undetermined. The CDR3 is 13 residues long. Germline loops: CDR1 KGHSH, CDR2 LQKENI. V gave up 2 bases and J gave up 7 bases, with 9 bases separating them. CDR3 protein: CASSPSGEQPQHF. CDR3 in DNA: TGTGCCAGCTCACCAAGCGGGGAACAGCCCCAGCATTTT.

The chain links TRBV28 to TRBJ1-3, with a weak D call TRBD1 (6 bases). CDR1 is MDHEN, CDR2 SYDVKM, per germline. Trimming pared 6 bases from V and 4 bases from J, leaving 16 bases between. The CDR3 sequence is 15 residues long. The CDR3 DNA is TGTGCCAGCAGCCAAAACCTGGGGGCCGGAAACACCATATATTTT. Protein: CASSQNLGAGNTIYF.

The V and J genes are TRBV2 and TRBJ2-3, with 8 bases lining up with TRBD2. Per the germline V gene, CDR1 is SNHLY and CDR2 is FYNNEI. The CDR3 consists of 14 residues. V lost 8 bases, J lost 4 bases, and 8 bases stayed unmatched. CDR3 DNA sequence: TGTGCCAGCTCAAGCGGGAGTGGGGCAGATACGCAGTATTTT. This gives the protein CASSSGSGADTQYF.

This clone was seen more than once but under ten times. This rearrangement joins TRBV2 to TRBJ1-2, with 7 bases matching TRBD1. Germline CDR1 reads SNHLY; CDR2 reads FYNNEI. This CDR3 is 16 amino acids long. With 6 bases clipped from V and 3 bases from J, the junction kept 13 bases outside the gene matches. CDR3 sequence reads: CASRGDRTGIDYGYTF. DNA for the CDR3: TGTGCCAGCAGGGGTGATCGGACAGGCATCGACTATGGCTACACCTTC.

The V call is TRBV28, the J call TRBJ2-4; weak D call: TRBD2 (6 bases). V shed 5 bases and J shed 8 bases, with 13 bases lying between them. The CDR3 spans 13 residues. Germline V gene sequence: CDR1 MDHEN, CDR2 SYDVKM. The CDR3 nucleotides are TGTGCCAGCAGTCTTAACGGGGGATACATTCAGTACTTC. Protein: CASSLNGGYIQYF.

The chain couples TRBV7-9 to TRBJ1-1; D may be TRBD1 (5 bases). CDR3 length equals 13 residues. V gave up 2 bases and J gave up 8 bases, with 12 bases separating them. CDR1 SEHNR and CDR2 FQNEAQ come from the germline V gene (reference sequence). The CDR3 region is CASSLLGDPEAFF. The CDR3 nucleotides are TGTGCCAGCAGCTTACTAGGGGATCCCGAAGCTTTCTTT. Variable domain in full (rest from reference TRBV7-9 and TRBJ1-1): DTGVSQNPRHKITKRGQNVTFRCDPISEHNRLYWYRQTLGQGPEFLTYFQNEAQLEKSRLLSDRFSAERPKGSFSTLEIQRTEQGDSAMYLCASSLLGDPEAFFGQGTRLTVV.

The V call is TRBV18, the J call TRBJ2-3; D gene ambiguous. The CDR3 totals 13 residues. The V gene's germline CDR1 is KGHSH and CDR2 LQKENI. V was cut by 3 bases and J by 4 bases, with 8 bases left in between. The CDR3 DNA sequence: TGTGCCAGCTCACCCTTAGCATCAGATACGCAGTATTTT. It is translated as CASSPLASDTQYF.

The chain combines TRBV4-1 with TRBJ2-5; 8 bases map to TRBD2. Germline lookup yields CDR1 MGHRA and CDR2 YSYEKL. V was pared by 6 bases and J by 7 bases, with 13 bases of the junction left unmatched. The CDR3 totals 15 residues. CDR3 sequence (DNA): TGCGCCAGCAGACACCGAGCGGGAGCCCTGGGGACCCAGTACTTC. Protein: CASRHRAGALGTQYF.

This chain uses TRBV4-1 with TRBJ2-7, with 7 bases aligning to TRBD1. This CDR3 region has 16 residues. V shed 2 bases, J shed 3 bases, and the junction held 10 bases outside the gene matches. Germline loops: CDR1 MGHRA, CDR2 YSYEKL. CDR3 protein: CASSQTGQVSLYEQYF. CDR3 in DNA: TGCGCCAGCAGCCAAACCGGACAGGTATCTCTCTACGAGCAGTACTTC.

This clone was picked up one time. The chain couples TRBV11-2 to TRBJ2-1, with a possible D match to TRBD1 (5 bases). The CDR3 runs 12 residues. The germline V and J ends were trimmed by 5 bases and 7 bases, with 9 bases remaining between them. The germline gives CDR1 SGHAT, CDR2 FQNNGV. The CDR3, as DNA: TGTGCCAGCAGCGCAGACAGAAATGAGCAGTTCTTC. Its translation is CASSADRNEQFF.

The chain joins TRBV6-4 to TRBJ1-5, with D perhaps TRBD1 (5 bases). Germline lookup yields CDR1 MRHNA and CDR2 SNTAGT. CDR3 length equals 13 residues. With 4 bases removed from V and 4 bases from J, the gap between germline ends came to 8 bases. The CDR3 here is CASSVRENQPQHF. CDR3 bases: TGTGCCAGCAGTGTCAGGGAAAATCAGCCCCAGCATTTT.

The CDR3 region has the DNA TGCAGCGTTGAAAGGGGGTCTAACACTGAAGCTTTCTTT. This sequence encodes CSVERGSNTEAFF. The V gene is TRBV29-1, the J gene TRBJ1-1, with a possible D match to TRBD1 (6 bases). Germline CDR1 reads SQVTM; CDR2 reads ANQGSEA. The CDR3 spans 13 residues. V gave up 2 bases and J gave up 2 bases, with 9 bases separating them.

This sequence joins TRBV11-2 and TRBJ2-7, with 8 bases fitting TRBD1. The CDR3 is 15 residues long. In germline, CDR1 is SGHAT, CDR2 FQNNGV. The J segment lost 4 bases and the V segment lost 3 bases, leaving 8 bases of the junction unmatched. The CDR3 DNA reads TGTGCCAGCAGCTTGGAGCCGGGACAGGCGTACGAGCAGTACTTC. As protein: CASSLEPGQAYEQYF.

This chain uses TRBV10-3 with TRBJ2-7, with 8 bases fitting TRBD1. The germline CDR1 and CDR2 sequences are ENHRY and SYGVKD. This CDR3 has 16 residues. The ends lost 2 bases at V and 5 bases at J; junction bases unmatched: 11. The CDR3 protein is CAISETPDRGDDEQYF. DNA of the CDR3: TGTGCCATCAGTGAGACCCCCGACAGGGGTGACGACGAGCAGTACTTC.

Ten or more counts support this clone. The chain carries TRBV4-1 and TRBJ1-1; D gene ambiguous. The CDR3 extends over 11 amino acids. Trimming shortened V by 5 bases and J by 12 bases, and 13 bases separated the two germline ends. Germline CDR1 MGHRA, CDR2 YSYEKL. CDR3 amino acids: CASSFPGRTFF. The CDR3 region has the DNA TGCGCCAGCAGCTTCCCAGGCAGAACTTTCTTT.

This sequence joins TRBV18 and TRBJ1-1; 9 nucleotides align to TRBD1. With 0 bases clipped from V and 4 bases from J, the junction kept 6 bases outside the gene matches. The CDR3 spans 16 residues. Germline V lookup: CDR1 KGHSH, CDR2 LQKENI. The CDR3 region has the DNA TGTGCCAGCTCACCACCGGGACAGGGACGAAGCACTGAAGCTTTCTTT. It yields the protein CASSPPGQGRSTEAFF.

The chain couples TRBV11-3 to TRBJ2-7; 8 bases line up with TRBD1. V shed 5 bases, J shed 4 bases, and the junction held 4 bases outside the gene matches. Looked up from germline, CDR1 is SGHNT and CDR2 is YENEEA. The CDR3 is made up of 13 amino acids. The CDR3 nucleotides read TGTGCCAGCAGCCCGGGACAGGCGTACGAGCAGTACTTC. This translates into CASSPGQAYEQYF. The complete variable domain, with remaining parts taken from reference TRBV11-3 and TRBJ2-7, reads EAGVVQSPRYKIIEKKQPVAFWCNPISGHNTLYWYLQNLGQGPELLIRYENEEAVDDSQLPKDRFSAERLKGVDSTLKIQPAELGDSAVYLCASSPGQAYEQYFGPGTRLTVT.

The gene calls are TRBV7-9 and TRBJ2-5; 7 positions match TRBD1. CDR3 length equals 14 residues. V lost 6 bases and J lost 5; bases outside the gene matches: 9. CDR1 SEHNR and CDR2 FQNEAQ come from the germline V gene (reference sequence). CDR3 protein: CASRGDRQGETQYF. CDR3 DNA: TGTGCCAGCAGAGGGGACCGACAGGGCGAGACCCAGTACTTC.